This is a list of T cell receptor beta chains from one sample in a study of blood T cell repertoires in COVID-19. Repertoires were generated with immunoSEQ multiplex PCR, while TCRdb's copy carries only in-frame clones and drops some. This table holds 250,000 or so clones, around nine tenths found once. Sequenced input: peripheral blood. These receptors originate from a man in his forties with active or convalescent COVID-19. Each CDR3 is given with its conserved first and last residue. The D gene is left open where the match is weak. Only some rows state a clone size, as once, few, many or a class for expanded clones.

-,TRBV4-2,-,TRBJ2-7,TGTGCCAGCAGCCAAGCCGCCCTGGGGACGGGAGCCTACGAGCAGTACTTC,CASSQAALGTGAYEQYF
-,TRBV5-1,-,TRBJ2-2,TGCGCCAGCAGCTTGCCCCTGGGGGCGCTAATAGGTTCCGCCGGGGAGCTGTTTTTT,CASSLPLGALIGSAGELFF
-,TRBV27,TRBD2,TRBJ2-2,TGTGCCAGCAGCGTCCTCGGCGGGAGGGCCCCCGGGGAGCTGTTTTTT,CASSVLGGRAPGELFF
-,TRBV4-1,-,TRBJ2-5,TGCGCCAGCAGCCCCGGAGGCCGGTCGGCGGAGACCCAGTACTTC,CASSPGGRSAETQYF
-,TRBV9,TRBD1,TRBJ2-2,TGTGCCAGCAGCACCCGGACAGGGTTGGACACCGGGGAGCTGTTTTTT,CASSTRTGLDTGELFF
-,TRBV7-6,TRBD2,TRBJ2-1,TGTGCCAGCAGCTCGACAATCAGCGGGACCTACAATGAGCAGTTCTTC,CASSSTISGTYNEQFF
-,TRBV5-1,-,TRBJ2-3,TGCGCCAGCAGCTTCGACAGGATAGCTACGCAGTATTTT,CASSFDRIATQYF
-,TRBV9,-,TRBJ2-7,TGTGCCAGCCCGCACGGAGCGGAGCAGTACTTC,CASPHGAEQYF
once,TRBV7-2,-,TRBJ1-3,TGTGCCAGCAGCCTTCTCGGGTACGGTGGAAACACCATATATTTT,CASSLLGYGGNTIYF
few,TRBV28,-,TRBJ1-5,TGTGCCAGCAGTTCCCTGGTTGGAGTCAATCAGCCCCAGCATTTT,CASSSLVGVNQPQHF
-,TRBV27,-,TRBJ2-7,TGTGCCAGCAGCCGGGGGGGGACAGGGCAAGAGCAGTACTTC,CASSRGGTGQEQYF
-,TRBV28,-,TRBJ2-3,TGTGCCAGCACCCTAGACACAGATACGCAGTATTTT,CASTLDTDTQYF
few,TRBV3-1/TRBV3-2,-,TRBJ1-5,TGTGCCAGCAGCCAAGGAAACAGGGTTCAGCCCCAGCATTTT,CASSQGNRVQPQHF
-,TRBV30,-,TRBJ1-4,TGTGCCTGGAGATGGGGCGGGGGAGGCGAAAAACTGTTTTTT,CAWRWGGGGEKLFF
-,TRBV28,TRBD1,TRBJ2-5,TGTGCCAGCAGTCCGCCCCGGGACAGGGGGGAGACCCAGTACTTC,CASSPPRDRGETQYF
few,TRBV7-3,TRBD1,TRBJ1-6,TGTGCCAGCAGCGGGGGACAGAGTTCACCCCTCCACTTT,CASSGGQSSPLHF
-,TRBV30,TRBD1,TRBJ2-7,TGTGCCTGGGGGACAGGGCAGTCCCACGAGCAGTACTTC,CAWGTGQSHEQYF
-,TRBV19,-,TRBJ1-1,TGTGCCAGTAGTATATCAGGGGACACTGAAGCTTTCTTT,CASSISGDTEAFF
-,TRBV5-6,TRBD1,TRBJ1-5,TGTGCCAGCAGCTCAGCGACAGGGTTTAGCAATCAGCCCCAGCATTTT,CASSSATGFSNQPQHF
-,TRBV6-5,TRBD2,TRBJ2-2,TGTGCCAGCAGACTAGCGGTCAACACCGGGGAGCTGTTTTTT,CASRLAVNTGELFF
-,TRBV15,-,TRBJ2-3,TGTGCCACCCATGACAGGATTAGCACAGATACGCAGTATTTT,CATHDRISTDTQYF
-,TRBV5-1,-,TRBJ2-6,TGCGCCAGCAGCTTGGGCGGGCGGGGAAGCTCTGGGGCCAACGTCCTGACTTTC,CASSLGGRGSSGANVLTF
-,TRBV6-2/TRBV6-3,TRBD1,TRBJ2-7,TGTGCCAGCAGTTACGGGACAGGGTCAGAGCAGTACTTC,CASSYGTGSEQYF
-,TRBV6-1,-,TRBJ2-5,TGTGCCAGCAGTGAATTCTTACAGCAACAAGAGACCCAGTACTTC,CASSEFLQQQETQYF
-,TRBV10-1,-,TRBJ2-1,TGCGCCAGCAGTGATGCGGGGAGCTCCTACAATGAGCAGTTCTTC,CASSDAGSSYNEQFF
-,TRBV7-3,TRBD2,TRBJ2-2,TGTGCCAGCAGCTCCGTAGCGGGAGTGGGCGGGGAGCTGTTTTTT,CASSSVAGVGGELFF
once,TRBV15,TRBD1,TRBJ1-4,TGTGCCACCAGCAGAGTGGGACAGAGAAAAACTAATGAAAAACTGTTTTTT,CATSRVGQRKTNEKLFF
-,TRBV4-1,TRBD2,TRBJ2-5,TGCGCCAGCAGCCCAGCGGGGGCGGGGGGCGGAGAGACCCAGTACTTC,CASSPAGAGGGETQYF
-,TRBV19,-,TRBJ2-2,TGTGCCAGTAGTACCCAGAGGACCGGGGAGCTGTTTTTT,CASSTQRTGELFF
-,TRBV3-1/TRBV3-2,-,TRBJ2-2,TGTGCCAGCAGCCAAGGGAATAGCTGGGGGGAGCTGTTTTTT,CASSQGNSWGELFF
-,TRBV19,-,TRBJ2-1,TGTGCCAGTAGTATTCCCCCTCCGGGTAGCGTGAGCTCCTACAATGAGCAGTTCTTC,CASSIPPPGSVSSYNEQFF
few,TRBV18,TRBD1,TRBJ1-2,TGTGCCAGCTCACTAACACAGGGGGCTGACTATGGCTACACCTTC,CASSLTQGADYGYTF
-,TRBV6-5,-,TRBJ2-7,TGTGCCAGCGCGAATTACCCTTCCGAGCAGTACTTC,CASANYPSEQYF
-,TRBV27,-,TRBJ2-5,TGTGCCAGCAGTTCACGCCCGGGGTGGCAGAACCAAGAGACCCAGTACTTC,CASSSRPGWQNQETQYF
few,TRBV12-3/TRBV12-4,-,TRBJ2-4,TGTGCCAGCAGAGCGATGGCCAAAAACATTCAGTACTTC,CASRAMAKNIQYF
-,TRBV7-2,-,TRBJ1-4,TGTGCCAGCAGCCCTGAAACAGGGATAGCTGAAAAACTGTTTTTT,CASSPETGIAEKLFF
-,TRBV28,-,TRBJ1-5,TGTGCCAGCAGTTTACGGCCTCGTCGAGGGTCCCAGCATTTT,CASSLRPRRGSQHF
-,TRBV9,TRBD1,TRBJ2-3,TGTGCCAGCAGCGTTGACAGGGGGCGCGCAGATACGCAGTATTTT,CASSVDRGRADTQYF